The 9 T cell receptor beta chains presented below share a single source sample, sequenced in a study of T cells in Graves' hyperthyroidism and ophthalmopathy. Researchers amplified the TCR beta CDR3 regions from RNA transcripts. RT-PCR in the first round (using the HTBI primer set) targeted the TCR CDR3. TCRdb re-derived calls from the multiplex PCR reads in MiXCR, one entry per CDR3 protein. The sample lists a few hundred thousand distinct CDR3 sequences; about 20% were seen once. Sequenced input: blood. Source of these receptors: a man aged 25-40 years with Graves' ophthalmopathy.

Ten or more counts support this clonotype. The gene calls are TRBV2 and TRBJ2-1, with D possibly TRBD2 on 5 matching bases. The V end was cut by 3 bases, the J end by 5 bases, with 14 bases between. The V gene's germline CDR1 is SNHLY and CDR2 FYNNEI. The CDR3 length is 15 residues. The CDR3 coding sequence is TGTGCCAGCAGTGATAAGCGGTTCTTGAACAATGAGCAGTTCTTC. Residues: CASSDKRFLNNEQFF.

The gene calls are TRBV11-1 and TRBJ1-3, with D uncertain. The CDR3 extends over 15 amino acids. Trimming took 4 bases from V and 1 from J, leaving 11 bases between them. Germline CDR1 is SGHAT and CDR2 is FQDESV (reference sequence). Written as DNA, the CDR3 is TGTGCCAGCAGCTCATTCGGGGTATCTGGAAACACCATATATTTT. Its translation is CASSSFGVSGNTIYF.

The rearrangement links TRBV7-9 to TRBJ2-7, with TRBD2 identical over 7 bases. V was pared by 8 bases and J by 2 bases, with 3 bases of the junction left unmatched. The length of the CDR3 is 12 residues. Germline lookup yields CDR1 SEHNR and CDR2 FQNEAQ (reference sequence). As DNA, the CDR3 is TGTGCCAGCGGGAGGGTAACCTACGAGCAGTACTTC. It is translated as CASGRVTYEQYF.

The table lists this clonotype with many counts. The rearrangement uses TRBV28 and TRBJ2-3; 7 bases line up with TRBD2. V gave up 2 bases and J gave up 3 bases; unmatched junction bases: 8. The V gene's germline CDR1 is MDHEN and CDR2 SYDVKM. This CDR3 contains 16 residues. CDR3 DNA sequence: TGTGCCAGCAGTTTAATGGGCGGGGGTCGAACAGATACGCAGTATTTT. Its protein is CASSLMGGGRTDTQYF.

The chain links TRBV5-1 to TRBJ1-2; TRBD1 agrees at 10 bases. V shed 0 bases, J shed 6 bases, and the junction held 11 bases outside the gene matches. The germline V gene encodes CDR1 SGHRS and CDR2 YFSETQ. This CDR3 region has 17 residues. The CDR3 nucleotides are TGCGCCAGCAGCTTGGGGGGCCTCCGGGACAGGGGCGATGGCTACACCTTC. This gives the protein CASSLGGLRDRGDGYTF.

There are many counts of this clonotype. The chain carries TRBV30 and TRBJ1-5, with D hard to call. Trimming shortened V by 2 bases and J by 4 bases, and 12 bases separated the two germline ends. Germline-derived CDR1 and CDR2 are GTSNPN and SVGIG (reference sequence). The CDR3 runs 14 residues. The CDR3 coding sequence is TGTGCCTGGAGTCGCGGGTATGGTAATCAGCCCCAGCATTTT. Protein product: CAWSRGYGNQPQHF.

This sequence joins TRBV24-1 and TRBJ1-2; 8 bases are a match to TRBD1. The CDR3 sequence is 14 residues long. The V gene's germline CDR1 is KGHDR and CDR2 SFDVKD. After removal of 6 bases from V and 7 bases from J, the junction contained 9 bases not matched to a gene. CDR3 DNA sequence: TGTGCCACCAGTCCTACGGACAGGGTGTTTGGCTACACCTTC. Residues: CATSPTDRVFGYTF.

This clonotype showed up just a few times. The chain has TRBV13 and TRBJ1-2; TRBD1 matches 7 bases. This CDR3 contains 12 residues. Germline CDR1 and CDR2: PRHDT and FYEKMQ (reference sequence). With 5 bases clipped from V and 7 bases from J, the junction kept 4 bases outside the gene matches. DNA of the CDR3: TGTGCCAGCAGCGTCGACAGGGCTGGCTACACCTTC. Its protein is CASSVDRAGYTF.

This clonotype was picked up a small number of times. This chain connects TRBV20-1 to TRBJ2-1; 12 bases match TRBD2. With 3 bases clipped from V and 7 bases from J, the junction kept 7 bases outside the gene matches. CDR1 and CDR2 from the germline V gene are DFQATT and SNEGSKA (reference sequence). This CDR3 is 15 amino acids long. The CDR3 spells CSARLLAGGLNEQFF. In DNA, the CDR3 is TGCAGTGCTAGGCTGCTAGCGGGAGGGCTAAATGAGCAGTTCTTC.